This TCR beta chain was sequenced during a study of long-term antiretroviral therapy in people with HIV. Broader study findings: Pre-ART-expanded clones dominated the repertoire at all time points.

An immunoSEQ assay, version v3.0, was performed at survey level. Repertoires were generated with immunoSEQ multiplex PCR, while TCRdb's copy carries only in-frame clones and drops some. This sample has about 31,000 clones, with approximately 92% found just once. The CDR3 totals 13 residues. From germline, CDR1 is WSHSY and CDR2 SAAADI. V dropped 2 bases and J dropped 8 bases, with 12 bases sitting between them. Remarks on this clone: Its antigen remains unidentified.

The sample in question was unsorted PBMCs, obtained around 5 years after starting antiretroviral therapy. The chain couples TRBV10-2 to TRBJ1-1, with D possibly TRBD1 on 5 matching bases. This sequence was found in a woman aged 40 to 49 with HIV. The CDR3 here is CASSEIQGVEAFF. Here the CDR3 DNA reads TGCGCCAGCAGTGAGATCCAGGGTGTCGAAGCTTTCTTT.